The T cell receptor (beta chain) under discussion was sequenced for a study of TET2 disruption in CD19-targeted CAR T cells (dated by TCRdb to between 2018 and 2020). Background on the whole study: The number of samples was determined by the original clinical trial design and by which samples were available, and no additional inclusion criteria were applied.

What the study reported, not specific to this receptor: Conclusions about the CAR T cells of the patient were based on extensive analysis of a single subject.

This sample's treatment or condition label indicates: autologous CTL019 cells: CD19 CAR with 4-1BB and CD3 zeta domains. The CD19 CAR incorporated TCR zeta and 4-1BB costimulatory signaling domains. T cells for CTL019 manufacturing were collected from peripheral blood by means of leukapheresis. The DNeasy Blood and Tissue Kit was used to extract genomic DNA from pre-infusion T cells, peripheral blood, or sorted post-infusion T cells. From cysteine to phenylalanine, the CDR3 is 15 amino acids long. The DNA covers only part of the CDR3, 36 bases in frame from base 1. V is trimmed back by 4 bases and J by 5 bases, and the junction contains 7 bases that no gene match accounts for. The germline V gene (reference sequence) yields WNHNN for CDR1 and SYGVQD for CDR2. About this clone: It lacks a known antigen. The CDR3 end is not reached by the read, which stops 3 residues before it; the germline J gene fills it in.

TCR beta chain deep sequencing was performed with the immunoSEQ assay. The published analysis was carried out like this. Only productive TCR beta rearrangements were used to calculate clonotype frequencies. Entries here come from immuneACCESS through TCRdb and include only in-frame sequences with V and J called. Some clones fail to appear in such tables; in the studies checked, an unresolved V gene covers under half of the shortfall, and the cause of the remainder is unknown. The V and J calls and clone size come from that table; D and trimming were worked out from the DNA. The record for this sample contains under 30,000 clones. Approximately 2% of the sample lies in the top ten.

This TCR derives from a man aged 65-85 years with chronic lymphocytic leukemia. Here the sequenced sample was CD8- CAR+ T cells sorted from cultured blood T cells, taken for CD19 CAR T cell therapy. This sample's cell subset or site label indicates: CD8-negative CAR-positive T cells from the infusion product. The chain joins TRBV10-1 to TRBJ2-3, with TRBD2 identical over 9 junction bases. The CDR3 has the sequence CASSGAGGLKDTQYF. CDR3 bases read: TGCGCCAGCAGTGGGGCGGGGGGGCTTAAAGATACG.